Given below is one TCR beta chain in context. The CDR3 has 15 residues. Losses at the gene ends were 6 bases for V and 7 bases for J; bases not matched to a gene: 8. These data come from a study of chronic HIV infection and antiretroviral therapy. TCRdb recomputed calls from the 5' RACE reads with MiXCR, one row per CDR3 protein. This sample yields 40,000 to 50,000 distinct CDR3 sequences, of which about 20% are seen a single time; 2.5% to 3% belongs to the top ten. Sequenced: peripheral blood. This clonotype was obtained from an adult who had HIV and had not received antiretroviral therapy, or was an uninfected healthy control (not recorded which). The chain has TRBV12-3 or TRBV12-4 and TRBJ1-6; 8 bases are a match to TRBD1. This CDR3 reads CASRNQGAVNSPLHF. For the CDR3, the DNA is TGTGCCAGCAGGAACCAGGGGGCAGTGAATTCACCCCTCCACTTT.